The text below deals with one T cell receptor (beta chain). The specificity of this receptor is unknown. One end of the junction does not line up with germline, which may come from a read error. The trial excluded patients who had a history of autoimmune disease or were on systemic immunosuppression. In every dose cohort, peripheral blood was drawn for TCR sequencing at baseline, cycle 4 day 1, and cycle 7 day 1. Samples were obtained from an open-label, multicenter, first-in-human phase I dose-escalation trial of ivuxolimab. Adults with locally advanced or metastatic melanoma, renal cell carcinoma, hepatocellular carcinoma or head and neck squamous cell carcinoma were enrolled in the trial. Before TCR sequencing, CD4+ T cells and CD8+ T cells were sorted from peripheral blood as separate populations. For sequencing of the TCRbeta CDR3 region, genomic DNA was extracted from the sorted cells. The immunoSEQ Assay was used to sequence the TCRbeta CDR3 regions. TCRdb carries this immuneACCESS record with in-frame sequences only. Its versions omit some clonotypes, under half of them owing to an unresolved V gene in the studies checked, with the rest unexplained. This sample has roughly 70,000 clones in its table, and 85% of those were observed once. The top ten constitute about 0.76% of the sample.

This sample was taken from a study of OX40 agonist ivuxolimab in advanced cancers. General notes on the study: Ivuxolimab was a fully human IgG2 agonistic monoclonal antibody targeting the costimulatory receptor OX40 (CD134). Partial responses were achieved by three dose-escalation patients, of whom one had hepatocellular carcinoma and two had cutaneous melanoma. Patients were allowed to have had prior anti-PD-1, anti-PD-L1 or anti-CTLA-4 therapy, and around 41% of the dose-escalation patients had previously received checkpoint inhibitors. Of the roughly 50 dose-escalation patients, hepatocellular carcinoma was present in approximately 20, melanoma in roughly 15, renal cell carcinoma in 9 and head and neck cancer in 9. A male proportion of approximately 83% and a mean age of about 60 years, ranging from roughly 23 to 90, were recorded for the dose-escalation cohort. Intravenous ivuxolimab was administered to patients every 2 weeks at six dose levels: 0.01, 0.1, 0.3, 1.5, 3 and 10 mg/kg. The paper describes the monotherapy dose-escalation part (N of about 50 patients) of the phase I trial of ivuxolimab. The point of sequencing TCRbeta in the periphery was to test whether ivuxolimab changed TCR sequence diversity and drove clonal T-cell expansion.

CDR1 is given as SSHAT and CDR2 as FNYEAQ, both from the germline V gene (reference sequence). The CDR3 holds 13 amino acids from the cysteine to the phenylalanine. The DNA shown is the 39-base CDR3, in frame from base 1. General conclusions and limits of the study: Which antigens the clonally expanded peripheral T cells were specific for was not determined. In the 0.1-3.0 mg/kg groups, partial responders were among the patients with the lowest normalized peripheral clonal expansion, particularly in CD8+ T cells. Low levels of normalized T-cell clonal expansion were also shown by some nonresponding patients. At doses of 0.1 to 3.0 mg/kg, clonal expansion of both CD4+ and CD8+ blood T cells was observed from baseline to week 6. After ivuxolimab, expanded clones were on average more numerous among CD8+ T cells than among CD4+ T cells.

This TCR was sampled from an adult with an advanced solid tumor such as melanoma, head and neck, liver or kidney cancer. The specimen was CD4+ or CD8+ T cells sorted from blood, collected in a trial of the OX40 agonist ivuxolimab. The chain uses TRBV7-7 and TRBJ2-5; TRBD2 fits 7 bases in the junction. The CDR3 protein: CASTAGARETQYF. The sequenced DNA is TGTGCTAGCACGGCGGGAGCCAGGGAGACCCAGTACTTC.